Following are 27 T cell receptor beta chains from one sample sequenced in a study of control samples from healthy donors and cancer patients. The protocol was immunoSEQ multiplex PCR, while the TCRdb copy is restricted to in-frame clones and leaves out a portion. The repertoire holds about 110,000 clones, with 90% as singletons. Source material: blood. These receptor sequences come from a human donor in good health. The donor label of this sample is uncertain.

This rearrangement joins TRBV7-9 to TRBJ1-1, with D maybe TRBD1 (5 bases). V gave up 5 bases and J gave up 11 bases, with 15 bases separating them. The CDR3 length is 12 residues. Germline lookup yields CDR1 SEHNR and CDR2 FQNEAQ (reference sequence). In nucleotides, the CDR3 is TGTGCCAGCAGCCAAAACCAGGGTCGCGCTTTCTTT. It yields the protein CASSQNQGRAFF.

V is TRBV2 and J is TRBJ2-2; 10 bases match TRBD2. V gave up 10 bases and J gave up 3 bases; unmatched junction bases: 5. This CDR3 contains 14 residues. CDR1 is SNHLY, CDR2 FYNNEI, per germline. The CDR3 is CATLAGEDTGELFF. Here the CDR3 DNA reads TGTGCCACTCTAGCGGGGGAAGACACCGGGGAGCTGTTTTTT.

The genes are TRBV6-5 and TRBJ2-7; TRBD1 matches 10 bases. The V and J ends lost 4 bases and 4 bases, in that order; junction bases with no gene match: 7. CDR1 and CDR2 from the germline V gene are MNHEY and SVGAGI. CDR3 length: 15 residues. The CDR3 DNA sequence: TGTGCCAGCAGTTGGGGACAGGGGCTACTATACGAGCAGTACTTC. Translation: CASSWGQGLLYEQYF.

The gene calls are TRBV30 and TRBJ1-4, with TRBD1 matching 7 bases. The junction had 17 bases not matched to a gene; V was cut back by 3 bases and J by 10 bases. Looked up from germline, CDR1 is GTSNPN and CDR2 is SVGIG (reference sequence). CDR3 length: 16 residues. CDR3 sequence (DNA): TGTGCCTGGAGCCGAACTTCCACAGGGGAGAAAGGAAAACTGTTTTTT. Protein sequence: CAWSRTSTGEKGKLFF.

V usage is TRBV6-1 and J usage is TRBJ1-1; D remains ambiguous. There are 14 residues in the CDR3. Per the germline V gene, CDR1 is MNHNS and CDR2 is SASEGT. Trimming stripped 2 bases from V and 0 bases from J, with 7 bases between. CDR3 region: CASSEPAVNTEAFF. The CDR3 DNA is TGTGCCAGCAGTGAACCCGCGGTGAACACTGAAGCTTTCTTT.

This clone was seen only a few times. The chain employs TRBV19 and TRBJ1-6; 9 bases fit TRBD1. Germline values: CDR1 LNHDA, CDR2 SQIVND (reference sequence). V shed 5 bases and J 9 bases; nucleotides not matched to a gene: 11. The CDR3 runs 16 residues. CDR3 protein: CASSQSRGQGTSPLHF. The CDR3 nucleotides read TGTGCCAGTAGTCAATCCCGGGGACAGGGTACTTCACCCCTCCACTTT.

V and J are TRBV19 and TRBJ2-3; D unresolved. Trimming stripped 9 bases from V and 6 bases from J, with 16 bases between. CDR1 and CDR2 (germline): LNHDA, SQIVND (reference sequence). This CDR3 contains 13 residues. CDR3 protein: CASAKNNADTQYF. CDR3 coding DNA: TGTGCCAGCGCCAAAAACAATGCGGATACGCAGTATTTT. Full variable domain (remainder filled in from reference TRBV19 and TRBJ2-3): DGGITQSPKYLFRKEGQNVTLSCEQNLNHDAMYWYRQDPGQGLRLIYYSQIVNDFQKGDIAEGYSVSREKKESFPLTVTSAQKNPTAFYLCASAKNNADTQYFGPGTRLTVL.

This chain joins TRBV7-9 and TRBJ2-1; D possibly matches TRBD1 or TRBD2 (6 bases each). The CDR3 extends over 11 amino acids. The V end was cut by 4 bases, the J end by 10 bases, with 8 bases between. Germline lookup yields CDR1 SEHNR and CDR2 FQNEAQ (reference sequence). The CDR3: CASSSGAEQFF. The CDR3 DNA is TGTGCCAGCAGCTCGGGGGCCGAGCAGTTCTTC. Full variable domain (rest looked up from reference TRBV7-9 and TRBJ2-1): DTGVSQNPRHKITKRGQNVTFRCDPISEHNRLYWYRQTLGQGPEFLTYFQNEAQLEKSRLLSDRFSAERPKGSFSTLEIQRTEQGDSAMYLCASSSGAEQFFGPGTRLTVL.

The V call is TRBV19, the J call TRBJ2-7; maybe TRBD1 (6 bases). Germline values: CDR1 LNHDA, CDR2 SQIVND (reference sequence). This CDR3 spans 14 amino acids. The V end was cut by 4 bases, the J end by 3 bases, with 13 bases between. The CDR3 region has the DNA TGTGCCAGTAGTACGCAGGGGACCCACTACGAGCAGTACTTC. Translation gives CASSTQGTHYEQYF.

CDR3: CASSLEGAGYGYTF. The CDR3 DNA follows: TGTGCCAGCAGCTTAGAGGGGGCTGGCTATGGCTACACCTTC. The chain links TRBV7-8 to TRBJ1-2; the match to TRBD1 covers 7 bases. CDR1 SGHVS and CDR2 FQNEAQ come from the germline V gene. V was clipped by 1 base and J by 4 bases; unmatched bases: 3. The CDR3 is made up of 14 amino acids. Drawing the rest from reference TRBV7-8 and TRBJ1-2, the complete variable domain is GAGVSQSPRYKVAKRGQDVALRCDPISGHVSLFWYQQALGQGPEFLTYFQNEAQLDKSGLPSDRFFAERPEGSVSTLKIQRTQQEDSAVYLCASSLEGAGYGYTFGSGTRLTVV.

The V call is TRBV4-3, the J call TRBJ2-2; 7 nucleotides agree with TRBD2. Germline CDR1 and CDR2: LGHNA and YSLEER. With 0 bases clipped from V and 6 bases from J, the junction kept 7 bases outside the gene matches. The CDR3 runs to 16 residues. As DNA, the CDR3 is TGCGCCAGCAGCCAAGACGGGGGAGGGCGACCCGGGGAGCTGTTTTTT. This translates into CASSQDGGGRPGELFF.

V is TRBV7-2 and J is TRBJ2-1; the D is unclear. There are 15 residues in the CDR3. V was shortened by 2 bases and J by 5 bases, with 13 bases between the two germline ends. Germline lookup yields CDR1 SGHTA and CDR2 FQGNSA. The CDR3 DNA sequence: TGTGCCAGCAGCTTATTTCGTGACTTGGACAATGAGCAGTTCTTC. Protein sequence: CASSLFRDLDNEQFF.

J is TRBJ2-1 and V is TRBV25-1, with 8 bases aligning to TRBD1. Germline-derived CDR1 and CDR2 are MGHDK and SYGVNS. This CDR3 is built from 13 residues. V was clipped by 6 bases and J by 9 bases; unmatched bases: 7. The CDR3 sequence is CASRDREVGEQFF. The CDR3 DNA reads as TGTGCCAGCAGGGACAGGGAGGTGGGTGAGCAGTTCTTC.

The genes are TRBV30 and TRBJ1-2, with 7 bases identical to TRBD1. After removal of 3 bases from V and 6 bases from J, the junction contained 7 bases not matched to a gene. This CDR3 comprises 13 residues. Germline CDR1 and CDR2: GTSNPN and SVGIG (reference sequence). The CDR3 reads CAWRLQGTHGYTF. In DNA form, the CDR3 reads TGTGCCTGGAGGCTACAGGGGACCCATGGCTACACCTTC.

This chain connects TRBV24-1 to TRBJ2-3; 7 bases fit TRBD2. J was trimmed by 2 bases and V by 3 bases; bases with no gene match: 4. This CDR3 is built from 15 residues. CDR1 KGHDR and CDR2 SFDVKD come from the germline V gene. The DNA of the CDR3 is TGTGCCACCAGTGATATCGGGGGGACCACAGATACGCAGTATTTT. This translates into CATSDIGGTTDTQYF.

V is TRBV7-3 and J is TRBJ1-2, with D uncertain. V lost 2 bases and J 6 bases, leaving 13 bases between the germline ends. There are 14 residues in the CDR3. The germline V gene has CDR1 SGHTA and CDR2 FQGTGA. The CDR3 reads CASSLSGGSDGYTF. Written as DNA, the CDR3 is TGTGCCAGCAGCTTATCAGGAGGTAGCGATGGCTACACCTTC.

The chain combines TRBV7-3 with TRBJ2-6, with a weak D call TRBD1 (7 bases). The CDR3 loop spans 20 amino acids. Germline V lookup: CDR1 SGHTA, CDR2 FQGTGA. The V and J ends lost 1 base and 0 bases respectively, with 19 bases between them. CDR3 amino acids: CASSLMAGGGRNSGANVLTF. For the CDR3, the DNA is TGTGCCAGCAGCTTAATGGCAGGGGGAGGAAGAAACTCTGGGGCCAACGTCCTGACTTTC.

The genes are TRBV7-9 and TRBJ2-1, with 9 positions matching TRBD2. The V gene's germline CDR1 is SEHNR and CDR2 FQNEAQ (reference sequence). This CDR3 has 13 amino acids. V was pared by 5 bases and J by 7 bases, with 3 bases of the junction left unmatched. CDR3 in DNA: TGTGCCAGCAGCAACCTAGCGGGGAATGAGCAGTTCTTC. Translation gives CASSNLAGNEQFF.

This clone was observed once. The V and J genes are TRBV10-1 and TRBJ2-3; TRBD2 is a possible D gene (6 bases). This CDR3 is 15 amino acids long. V was cut by 0 bases and J by 4 bases, with 11 bases left in between. CDR1 is WNHNN and CDR2 is SYGVQD in the germline V gene (reference sequence). The CDR3 nucleotides are TGCGCCAGCAGTGAGTCGGGCGGGGTGGCAGATACGCAGTATTTT. Translation: CASSESGGVADTQYF.

The chain couples TRBV5-1 to TRBJ2-1; 8 nucleotides match TRBD1. Looked up from germline, CDR1 is SGHRS and CDR2 is YFSETQ. This CDR3 contains 17 residues. Trimming took 0 bases from V and 6 from J; bases not matched to a gene: 11. CDR3 sequence: CASSLVASTGAGNEQFF. The CDR3 DNA reads TGCGCCAGCAGCTTGGTCGCATCGACAGGGGCGGGCAATGAGCAGTTCTTC. Full variable domain (remainder filled in from reference TRBV5-1 and TRBJ2-1): KAGVTQTPRYLIKTRGQQVTLSCSPISGHRSVSWYQQTPGQGLQFLFEYFSETQRNKGNFPGRFSGRQFSNSRSEMNVSTLELGDSALYLCASSLVASTGAGNEQFFGPGTRLTVL.

The sample holds a few counts of this clone. This chain connects TRBV7-9 to TRBJ1-1, with a weak D call TRBD1 (6 bases). This CDR3 region has 14 residues. Germline CDR1 SEHNR, CDR2 FQNEAQ (reference sequence). The V gene lost 5 bases and the J gene lost 1 base, with 11 bases spanning the gap. The CDR3 DNA reads as TGTGCCAGCAGCCAACAGGGTGGGAACACTGAAGCTTTCTTT. This encodes CASSQQGGNTEAFF.

The J gene is TRBJ2-3, the V gene TRBV5-1; D not resolved. The CDR3 sequence is 17 residues long. The V end lost 0 bases, the J end lost 1 base, and 15 bases lay between the germline ends. CDR1 SGHRS and CDR2 YFSETQ come from the germline V gene. As DNA, the CDR3 is TGCGCCAGCAGCTTGGGGGCGGCCCTTACGGGCACAGATACGCAGTATTTT. It yields the protein CASSLGAALTGTDTQYF.

The V call is TRBV14, the J call TRBJ2-7, with D possibly matching TRBD2 (6 bases). Trimming took off 5 bases at V and 7 bases at J, with 18 bases between the two ends. The CDR3 has 14 residues. The germline V gene has CDR1 SGHDN and CDR2 FVKESK. The CDR3, as DNA: TGTGCCAGCAGCGAACAGGCGGAGGGTTGGGAGCAGTACGTC. Translation gives CASSEQAEGWEQYV.

In its sample, this clone was seen once. The rearrangement uses TRBV5-8 and TRBJ1-6; possible D gene TRBD1, 5 bases. The ends were cut back, 5 bases at V and 7 bases at J, with 19 bases in the middle. The CDR3 totals 16 residues. Germline loops: CDR1 SGHTS, CDR2 YDEGEE. The CDR3: CASSKETGTRNSPLHF. The CDR3 coding sequence is TGTGCCAGCAGTAAAGAAACGGGGACCCGGAATTCACCCCTCCACTTT.

This clone was observed a single time. The V gene is TRBV28, the J gene TRBJ2-7; 8 bases agree with TRBD1. The CDR3 consists of 17 residues. CDR1 and CDR2 (germline): MDHEN, SYDVKM. V shed 5 bases, J shed 8 bases, and the junction held 20 bases outside the gene matches. In DNA, the CDR3 is TGTGCCAGCAGTCCGGGACAGGCATTTAGGAGAGTTAGGAAGCAGTACTTC. Translation: CASSPGQAFRRVRKQYF.

This sequence joins TRBV6-5 and TRBJ1-1; no reliable D call. Per the germline V gene, CDR1 is MNHEY and CDR2 is SVGAGI. The CDR3 runs 14 residues. V was trimmed by 5 bases and J by 0 bases, leaving 10 bases between them. CDR3 coding DNA: TGTGCCAGCAGTCTGGTGGCCATGAACACTGAAGCTTTCTTT. It yields the protein CASSLVAMNTEAFF.

This chain links TRBV27 with TRBJ1-1, with a possible D match to TRBD1 (6 bases). The CDR3 is 15 amino acids. V lost 6 bases to trimming and J lost 2 bases, with 16 bases between them. In germline, CDR1 is MNHEY, CDR2 SMNVEV (reference sequence). In DNA, the CDR3 is TGTGCCAGCAGCCCACTCCGGGGGCCAAACACTGAAGCTTTCTTT. Protein product: CASSPLRGPNTEAFF.